Sequencing of this T cell receptor (beta chain) was carried out in a study of blood T cell repertoires in COVID-19. The overall study: T cells, B-cell-depleted T cells, or PBMCs provided the cDNA or gDNA that served as material.

The CDR3 is made up of 18 amino acids. V was clipped by 4 bases and J by 0 bases, with 22 bases between them. CDR1 and CDR2 from the germline V gene are SGHDT and YYEEEE. Seattle patients were enrolled during active infection and followed longitudinally. Original methodology: How many nucleated cells were present was estimated from reference gene primer amplification. Data came from immunoSEQ multiplex PCR; TCRdb stores just in-frame clones and leaves some out. The DNA was the basis for D and trimming; V, J and clone size are from that table. The sample holds roughly 200,000 clones; 75% to 90% are singletons and the top ten take 7% to 10%.

Material for sequencing was peripheral blood. The chain carries TRBV5-6 and TRBJ1-1; TRBD1 is a possible D gene (6 bases). This receptor was identified in a woman older than 75 with COVID-19, enrolled during active disease. The CDR3 sequence is CASSQGGSLGRLNTEAFF. In DNA, the CDR3 is TGTGCCAGCAGCCAAGGGGGGAGTCTCGGGAGGCTGAACACTGAAGCTTTCTTT.